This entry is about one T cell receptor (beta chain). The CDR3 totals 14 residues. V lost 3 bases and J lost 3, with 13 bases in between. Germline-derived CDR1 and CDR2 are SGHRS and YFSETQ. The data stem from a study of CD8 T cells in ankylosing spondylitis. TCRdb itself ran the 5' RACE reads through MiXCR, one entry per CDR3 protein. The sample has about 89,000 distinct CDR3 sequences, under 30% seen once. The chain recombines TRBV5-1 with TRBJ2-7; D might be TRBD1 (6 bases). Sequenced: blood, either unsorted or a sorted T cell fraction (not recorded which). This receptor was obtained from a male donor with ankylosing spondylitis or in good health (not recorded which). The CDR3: CASSSSQGYYEQYF. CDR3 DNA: TGCGCCAGCAGCTCATCACAGGGTTACTACGAGCAGTACTTC. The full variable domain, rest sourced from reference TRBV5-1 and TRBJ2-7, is KAGVTQTPRYLIKTRGQQVTLSCSPISGHRSVSWYQQTPGQGLQFLFEYFSETQRNKGNFPGRFSGRQFSNSRSEMNVSTLELGDSALYLCASSSSQGYYEQYFGPGTRLTVT.